Listed below are T cell receptor beta chains from one sample, sequenced in a study of blood T cell repertoires in COVID-19. Some clones are missing from TCRdb's copy, which holds only in-frame ones; the method was immunoSEQ multiplex PCR. The sample contains fewer than 350,000 clones, 85% of which appear only once. Sequencing input: PBMCs or T cells enriched from blood (not recorded which). These receptor sequences come from a woman in her fifties or sixties who had recovered from COVID-19. The CDR3 runs from the conserved cysteine through the conserved F or W. D genes are given only for firm matches. Clone size is not always given. Where it is, it says once, few, many or a class for expanded clones.

-	TRBV7-2	TRBD1	TRBJ2-3	TGTGCCAGCAGCTCCGGGACAGGGGCCCCCGATACGCAGTATTTT	CASSSGTGAPDTQYF
-	TRBV7-6	TRBD2	TRBJ2-5	TGTGCCAGCAGCGACGGGGGGCTAGCGGGGAGCCAAGAGACCCAGTACTTC	CASSDGGLAGSQETQYF
-	TRBV7-2	TRBD2	TRBJ2-1	TGTGCCAGCAGCTTACTGGCGGGAGAAGTAGGCAATGAGCAGTTCTTC	CASSLLAGEVGNEQFF
-	TRBV4-1	TRBD1	TRBJ2-7	TGCGCCAGCAGCCAAGGCCCAGGGGGCGCCGTAGACGAGCAGTACTTC	CASSQGPGGAVDEQYF
once	TRBV6-4	-	TRBJ2-3	TGTGCCAGCAGTGTCCTACCGACTAGCAGGGGTACGCAGTATTTT	CASSVLPTSRGTQYF
-	TRBV19	-	TRBJ2-2	TGTGCCAGTAGTCGGGGCAGGGGCGTTACTAACACCGGGGAGCTGTTTTTT	CASSRGRGVTNTGELFF
-	TRBV12-5	-	TRBJ2-5	TGTGCTAGTGCTTTTGGTCACTCCCGAGAGACCCAGTACTTC	CASAFGHSRETQYF
-	TRBV6-2/TRBV6-3	-	TRBJ1-1	TGTGCCAGCAGTTACTCAAGGGGGAGCACTGAAGCTTTCTTT	CASSYSRGSTEAFF
once	TRBV15	-	TRBJ2-7	TGTGCCACCCAAAAGGACAGCCTATTGGGCGGGAGCTACGAGCAGTACTTC	CATQKDSLLGGSYEQYF
few	TRBV27	TRBD2	TRBJ2-7	TGTGCCAGCAGTATACGCGGGGGGCTCATCTCCTACGAGCAGTACTTC	CASSIRGGLISYEQYF
-	TRBV7-9	TRBD1	TRBJ1-1	TGTGCCAGCAGCTTGTTAACAGGGGACGGTGAAGCTTTCTTT	CASSLLTGDGEAFF
-	TRBV27	-	TRBJ2-5	TGTGCCAGCAGTCAAAAAGTAGGGGCAGGGACCCAGTACTTC	CASSQKVGAGTQYF
-	TRBV18	TRBD1	TRBJ1-1	TGTGCCAGCTCACCAACTCTTACCGGGACAGACACTGAAGCTTTCTTT	CASSPTLTGTDTEAFF
-	TRBV10-1	-	TRBJ2-7	TGCGCCAGCAGTGATGTCGGCCAGGGCGGGACCTACGAGCAGTACTTC	CASSDVGQGGTYEQYF
-	TRBV5-1	-	TRBJ2-7	TGCGCCAGCAGCCCCTCCCAGGCAAACTCCTACGAGCAGTACTTC	CASSPSQANSYEQYF
-	TRBV19	-	TRBJ1-4	TGTGCCAGTAGTCCCCCCGGGACAAGGAATGAAAAACTGTTTTTT	CASSPPGTRNEKLFF
-	TRBV4-2	TRBD1	TRBJ2-7	TGTGCCAGCAGCCCGGGACAGGGGAGGTACGAGCAGTACTTC	CASSPGQGRYEQYF
-	TRBV29-1	TRBD2	TRBJ2-1	TGCAGCGTTAGGTCTAGCGGGAGGTCGAATGAGCAGTTCTTC	CSVRSSGRSNEQFF
-	TRBV4-1	-	TRBJ2-7	TGCGCCAGCAGTCCCGAGCGGATTGGGGAGCAGTACTTC	CASSPERIGEQYF
-	TRBV5-6	-	TRBJ2-7	TGTGCCAGCAGCTTGGCCCGGGGAGGGCAGTACTTC	CASSLARGGQYF
-	TRBV5-4	TRBD1	TRBJ2-1	TGTGCCAGCAGCTCTCGGGACAGGGACATCAATGAGCAGTTCTTC	CASSSRDRDINEQFF
-	TRBV20-1	-	TRBJ2-5	TGCAGTGCAGCTAGAGAGACCCAGTACTTC	CSAARETQYF
-	TRBV29-1	TRBD2	TRBJ2-3	TGCAGCGCCTATACCGGGACTAGCGGGAGCACAGATACGCAGTATTTT	CSAYTGTSGSTDTQYF
-	TRBV20-1	-	TRBJ1-2	TGCAGTGCTAGATCGGGGGGCTACACCTTC	CSARSGGYTF
-	TRBV6-5	-	TRBJ1-2	TGTGCCAGCGGTCGTGAGCCGGTACTTTATGGCTACACCTTC	CASGREPVLYGYTF
-	TRBV11-2	-	TRBJ1-2	TGTGCCAGCAGCTTAGCGGGGTCAACCTTACGGACCTTC	CASSLAGSTLRTF
-	TRBV28	-	TRBJ2-7	TGTGCCAGCAGTTTAACCGTACACCAGCAGTACTTC	CASSLTVHQQYF
once	TRBV5-6	-	TRBJ1-5	TGTGCCAGCAGCTTCGGCAGGGGCCATCAGCCCCAGCATTTT	CASSFGRGHQPQHF
-	TRBV18	-	TRBJ1-2	TGTGCCAGCTCGCCAAGCGGGGACGGCTACACCTTC	CASSPSGDGYTF
-	TRBV28	-	TRBJ1-1	TGTGCCAGCAGTCAGGGGACCACTGAAGCTTTCTTT	CASSQGTTEAFF
-	TRBV25-1	TRBD1	TRBJ1-6	TGTGCCAGCAGTGACCCGCGGGACAGGGGCTATAATTCACCCCTCCACTTT	CASSDPRDRGYNSPLHF
-	TRBV13	-	TRBJ2-5	TGTGCCAGCAGCTTAGGGGGCTCCGAGACCCAGTACTTC	CASSLGGSETQYF
-	TRBV28	TRBD1	TRBJ2-3	TGTGCCACCGGGGACAGGGTCCCAGATACGCAGTATTTT	CATGDRVPDTQYF